The subject of this entry is one T cell receptor beta chain. What this receptor recognizes is not known. No base quality information exists; no much larger clone differs at one position. The sample originates from a study of blood T cell repertoires in COVID-19 (TCRdb year 2020). Describing the broader study: Samples from collaborators originated in the United States, Italy and Spain and spanned both the acute and convalescent phases of COVID-19. The material from the prospective study consisted of cDNA or gDNA derived from T cells, B-cell-depleted T cells, or PBMCs. The dataset comprised deeply sampled blood TCRbeta repertoires from subjects exposed to, actively infected with, or recovered from COVID-19. The repertoires were made available in a free public database intended to serve as a resource for research on the immune response to SARS-CoV-2. Samples came from the ongoing ImmuneRACE study (first 160 participants) plus 1,254 subjects from 6 global collaborators. A de-identified subject ID, COVID-19 status, age in years and sex were almost always included in the sample metadata. Where HLA class I and class II types were available, the types were taken from metadata supplied by the sample provider, not from assay-based typing.

The germline V gene sets CDR1 to MDHEN and CDR2 to SYDVKM. Taken from cysteine to phenylalanine, the CDR3 has 16 residues. Only the CDR3 DNA is retained, 48 bases long and in frame from the first base. V is pruned by 2 bases and J by 5 bases, leaving 7 bases of the junction without a gene match. Each collaborating institution followed its own protocols to collect whole blood in K2EDTA tubes. Collaborator samples were shipped for TCRbeta analysis as frozen whole blood, isolated PBMCs, or DNA extracted from either sample type. TCRbeta CDR3 regions were amplified from genomic DNA using the immunoSEQ Assay, a bias-controlled multiplex PCR. On the study's bioinformatics: The number of nucleated cells in each sample was estimated from the amplification of reference gene primers within the assay. Sequence reads were collapsed and filtered to measure the absolute abundance of every unique TCRbeta CDR3 rearrangement. For each sample, productive Simpson clonality was calculated as the square root of Simpson's diversity index over productive rearrangements. The source is immuneACCESS, and TCRdb retained only in-frame sequences with V and J called. Part of the clones is not carried over; for the studies checked, unresolved V genes explain less than half of this, and the remainder is unexplained. V, J and clone size derive from that table, while D and trimming were established from the DNA sequence. A total of approximately 260,000 clones appear in this sample, 80% to 85% of them only once. The ten largest clonotypes hold about an eighth of the sample.

Results the study describes overall, beyond this receptor: Clinical and demographic metadata were provided uncurated, with the amount varying by source and participant.

The rearrangement joined TRBV28 to TRBJ2-7, and TRBD2 matches 12 of the central bases. The TCR was taken from an older woman with active or convalescent COVID-19. What was sequenced was peripheral blood. DNA sequence: TGTGCCAGCAGTTTACATCGGACTAGCGGGGCTCACGAGCAGTACTTC. Its protein reads: CASSLHRTSGAHEQYF. The CDR3, completed at both ends by the reference TRBV28 and TRBJ2-7 genes, gives the full variable domain DVKVTQSSRYLVKRTGEKVFLECVQDMDHENMFWYRQDPGLGLRLIYFSYDVKMKEKGDIPEGYSVSREKKERFSLILESASTNQTSMYLCASSLHRTSGAHEQYFGPGTRLTVT.